The entry below gives a single TCR beta chain sequence along with its context. This entry comes from a study of identifying expanded T cells in peripheral blood. Germline values: CDR1 LNHDA, CDR2 SQIVND (reference sequence). Trimming shortened V by 7 bases and J by 7 bases, and 10 bases separated the two germline ends. CDR3 length equals 11 residues. Profiled with immunoSEQ multiplex PCR; TCRdb holds only in-frame clones, not every one. The table has 120,000 or so clones, roughly 82% seen once. J is TRBJ1-2 and V is TRBV19; D is unclear. The sample was blood. The TCR comes from a person aged 18-69 years in good health. For the CDR3, the DNA is TGTGCCAGTACCAAGGGTCCTGGCTACACCTTC. Translating it yields CASTKGPGYTF.